These T cell receptor beta chains were read from a single sample in a study of shared clonotypes between healthy human individuals. Data came from immunoSEQ multiplex PCR; TCRdb stores just in-frame clones and leaves some out. The sample includes over a million clones, roughly 96% of them seen just once. Input material: naive CD4+ T cells sorted from blood. The receptors here all came from a man aged 25-45 years in good health. The CDR3 runs from the conserved cysteine through the conserved F or W. D genes are given only for firm matches. A clone size is listed for some rows: how often the clone was seen (once, few, many), or a class if it is expanded.

>-|TRBJ2-2|TRBV6-1|-|15
TGTGCCAGCAGTGAATCAGAGTGGTGGGCCGGGGAGCTGTTTTTT
CASSESEWWAGELFF
>-|TRBJ2-7|TRBV10-1|TRBD2|17
TGCGCCAGCAGTGACCCTGGGACTAGCGGACCCTTCGGGGAGCAGTACTTC
CASSDPGTSGPFGEQYF
>-|TRBJ2-3|TRBV9|-|14
TGTGCCAGCACGATCGGAATAGTCACAGATACGCAGTATTTT
CASTIGIVTDTQYF
>once|TRBJ1-1|TRBV7-8|TRBD1|15
TGTGCCAGCAGCTTCCAGACAGGGGTCGTCACTGAAGCTTTCTTT
CASSFQTGVVTEAFF
>once|TRBJ1-5|TRBV27|-|14
TGTGCCAGCAGTCCCCGGGGACCCCGGTTGTCCCAGCATTTT
CASSPRGPRLSQHF
>-|TRBJ2-3|TRBV7-2|TRBD2|15
TGTGCCAGCAGCGTACTAGCGGGGTCCACAGATACGCAGTATTTT
CASSVLAGSTDTQYF
>once|TRBJ2-1|TRBV5-1|TRBD2|18
TGCGCCAGCAGCTTCGGACTAGCGGGAGGGAAGGGAAACAATGAGCAGTTCTTC
CASSFGLAGGKGNNEQFF
>-|TRBJ1-5|TRBV30|-|15
TGTGCCTGGGGGGGGACCGCACGGTTAAATCAGCCCCAGCATTTT
CAWGGTARLNQPQHF
>-|TRBJ2-2|TRBV2|-|13
TGTGCCAGCAGTGGAGTGGTCACCGGGGAGCTGTTTTTT
CASSGVVTGELFF
>few|TRBJ2-7|TRBV28|-|13
TGTGCCAGCAGTATCGACTGGCCCTACGAGCAGTACTTC
CASSIDWPYEQYF
>-|TRBJ2-7|TRBV5-1|-|14
TGCGCCAGCAGCTTAACATCGACCACTTACGAGCAGTACTTC
CASSLTSTTYEQYF
>-|TRBJ1-2|TRBV10-3|-|15
TGTGCCACCAACATTGCTCCGGGGGGCCCTTATGGCTACACCTTC
CATNIAPGGPYGYTF
>-|TRBJ2-3|TRBV9|-|13
TGTGCCAGCAGCGTAGCCGACACAGATACGCAGTATTTT
CASSVADTDTQYF
>-|TRBJ2-3|TRBV11-2|-|16
TGTGCCAGCAGCTTAGAGGCGGCACTAGGCACAGATACGCAGTATTTT
CASSLEAALGTDTQYF
>-|TRBJ2-1|TRBV5-1|TRBD2|17
TGCGCCAGCACCGAGACTAGCGGGACCTACTCCTACAATGAGCAGTTCTTC
CASTETSGTYSYNEQFF
>once|TRBJ1-1|TRBV4-1|-|15
TGCGCCAGCAGCAAACGGACCGCCGGGAACACTGAAGCTTTCTTT
CASSKRTAGNTEAFF
>-|TRBJ1-3|TRBV5-1|-|13
TGCGCCAGCAGCCCTGGGGGAGGAAACACCATATATTTT
CASSPGGGNTIYF
>-|TRBJ2-1|TRBV5-1|-|15
TGCGCCAGCAGCTTGGAGGCAGGGTCTGGCAATGAGCAGTTCTTC
CASSLEAGSGNEQFF
>-|TRBJ1-1|TRBV27|-|13
TGTGCCAGCAGTTTACCCAATCGTAAGGAAGCTTTCTTT
CASSLPNRKEAFF
>-|TRBJ1-5|TRBV5-4|-|16
TGTGCCAGCAGCTTGGGGCCGGGCGCTGGTCAAGACGCGCAGCATTTT
CASSLGPGAGQDAQHF
>-|TRBJ1-2|TRBV19|-|12
TGTGCCAGTTATCGCCCCTTGAGGGGCTACACCTTC
CASYRPLRGYTF
>-|TRBJ2-1|TRBV25-1|-|13
TGTGCCAGCAGTGTCCCCCCAGGGATTGAGCAGTTCTTC
CASSVPPGIEQFF
>once|TRBJ2-3|TRBV2|-|14
TGTGCCAGCAGTGAAAGGTGGGTCACAGATACGCAGTATTTT
CASSERWVTDTQYF
>-|TRBJ1-5|TRBV19|-|15
TGTGCCAGTAGTATTTCCCGACAGGGCAATCAGCCCCAGCATTTT
CASSISRQGNQPQHF
>-|TRBJ2-2|TRBV13|TRBD2|22
TGTGCCAGCAGCCGCGGAGTACCCCGCGGGACATTTCGACTAGCGGCCACCGGGGAGCTGTTTTTT
CASSRGVPRGTFRLAATGELFF
>-|TRBJ1-5|TRBV28|-|13
TGTGCCAGCAGACGGGAAGGTCGTCAGCCCCAGCATTTT
CASRREGRQPQHF
>-|TRBJ2-3|TRBV10-3|-|11
TGTGCCATCAGACGGGGGGATACGCAGTATTTT
CAIRRGDTQYF
>-|TRBJ2-3|TRBV10-2|TRBD2|14
TGCGCCAGCACCAGGACTAGCGGAACAGATACGCAGTATTTT
CASTRTSGTDTQYF
>-|TRBJ2-1|TRBV2|-|12
TGTGCCAGCAGTGAAGTGGCGAATGAGCAGTTCTTC
CASSEVANEQFF
>-|TRBJ2-1|TRBV28|-|12
TGTGCCAGCACACTCTTAGGGAGGTTTTGGTTCTTC
CASTLLGRFWFF
>-|TRBJ2-7|TRBV5-1|-|13
TGCGCCAGCAGCGCCGAGGGGGAGGACGAGCAGTACTTC
CASSAEGEDEQYF
>-|TRBJ1-5|TRBV18|-|13
TGTGCCAGCTCGCGACATGCCAATCAGCCCCAGCATTTT
CASSRHANQPQHF
>-|TRBJ1-3|TRBV19|-|12
TGTGCCAGTAGTATCCCCGGAAACACCATATATTTT
CASSIPGNTIYF
>-|TRBJ2-2|TRBV6-5|TRBD1|15
TGTGCCAGCAGTTACCAGACAGGGGGAACCGGGGAGCTGTTTTTT
CASSYQTGGTGELFF
>-|TRBJ2-2|TRBV29-1|-|13
TGCAGCGTTGGGGGACTTTACACCGGGGAGCTGTTTTTT
CSVGGLYTGELFF
>once|TRBJ1-4|TRBV7-9|TRBD1|18
TGTGCCAGCAGCACCCATGCCGCGACAGGGGGCATTGGTGAAAAACTGTTTTTT
CASSTHAATGGIGEKLFF
>once|TRBJ2-7|TRBV6-5|TRBD1|15
TGTGCCAGCAGTTGGGGACAGGGGGGATCCTACGAGCAGTACTTC
CASSWGQGGSYEQYF
>-|TRBJ1-2|TRBV2|TRBD1|12
TGTGCCAGCAGCCCGGGACAGAATGGCTACACCTTT
CASSPGQNGYTF
>-|TRBJ2-1|TRBV9|-|14
TGTGCCAGCAGCGTAGATGTTCGGGGAAAGGAGCAGTTCTTC
CASSVDVRGKEQFF
>-|TRBJ2-4|TRBV27|-|17
TGTGCCAGTCGAGCGGAGCAAACGACTAGGGCCAAAAACATTCAGTACTTC
CASRAEQTTRAKNIQYF
>-|TRBJ2-1|TRBV7-2|-|12
TGTGCCAGCAGCTATCGGAACAATGAGCAGTTCTTC
CASSYRNNEQFF
>-|TRBJ2-7|TRBV6-1|-|17
TGTGCCAGCAGTGAATCTTTTGGGGGGACTGCCCTCTACGAGCAGTACTTC
CASSESFGGTALYEQYF
>-|TRBJ1-1|TRBV7-2|-|14
TGTGCCAGCAGCTTACCTATTGGGACCAGGTACGCTTTCTTT
CASSLPIGTRYAFF
>-|TRBJ1-5|TRBV19|-|16
TGTGCCAGTACGATAACCCCATCGTGGAGCAATCAGCCCCAGCATTTT
CASTITPSWSNQPQHF
>-|TRBJ2-1|TRBV9|TRBD2|15
TGTGCCAGCAGCGTTTTTGGGACTAGATACAATGAGCAGTTCTTC
CASSVFGTRYNEQFF
>-|TRBJ2-7|TRBV28|-|11
TGTGCCAGCAGTTTAAATCACGAGCAGTACTTC
CASSLNHEQYF
>-|TRBJ2-7|TRBV5-1|TRBD1|16
TGCGCCAGCAGTTCACCGACCGGGACAGGGGAGAGGGAGCAGTACTTC
CASSSPTGTGEREQYF
>-|TRBJ2-1|TRBV2|TRBD2|14
TGTGCCAGCAGTGTGTTGGCGGGAGAGGGAGAGCAGTTCTTC
CASSVLAGEGEQFF
>once|TRBJ2-6|TRBV28|-|15
TGTGCCAGCACTAGAGAACTCTCTGGGGCCAACGTCCTGACTTTC
CASTRELSGANVLTF
>once|TRBJ2-1|TRBV11-3|TRBD2|15
TGTGCCAGCAGCTTAGTGGCGGGAGGGCCAGGTGAGCAGTTCTTC
CASSLVAGGPGEQFF
>-|TRBJ2-1|TRBV28|TRBD2|15
TGTGCCAGCAGATTAAGCGGGAGGGCCCCAGATGAGCAGTTCTTC
CASRLSGRAPDEQFF
>-|TRBJ2-5|TRBV9|-|15
TGTGCCAGCAGCGTAGTCGCCGGGGGCCAAGAGACCCAGTACTTC
CASSVVAGGQETQYF
>-|TRBJ2-2|TRBV4-3|-|14
TGCGCCAGCAGCCAAGATAGGGCGGCCGGGGAGCTGTTTTTT
CASSQDRAAGELFF
>-|TRBJ2-3|TRBV27|TRBD2|15
TGTGCCAGCCACAGGTCTAGCGGGAGAACAGATACGCAGTATTTT
CASHRSSGRTDTQYF
>-|TRBJ2-7|TRBV9|TRBD2|15
TGTGCCAGCGGACGTGGGACTAGCGGTACCTACGAGCAGTACTTC
CASGRGTSGTYEQYF
>-|TRBJ2-3|TRBV19|-|13
TGTGCCAGTAGTATAACTGGCACAGATACGCAGTATTTT
CASSITGTDTQYF
>-|TRBJ2-7|TRBV6-6|-|13
TGTGCCAGCAGTAACCCGGAGCCCTACGAGCAGTACTTC
CASSNPEPYEQYF
>-|TRBJ2-7|TRBV7-2|TRBD2|15
TGTGCCAGCAGCTTAGAAGCGGGAGCAACCTACGAGCAGTACTTC
CASSLEAGATYEQYF
>-|TRBJ1-2|TRBV5-6|-|13
TGTGCCAGCAGCTTTTATGGAGGGGTTGGCTACACCTTC
CASSFYGGVGYTF
>-|TRBJ2-7|TRBV10-2|-|15
TGCGCCAGCAGTGCCCTTAGCGGCTACAACTACGAGCAGTACTTC
CASSALSGYNYEQYF